Each of the 8 T cell receptor beta chains below was sequenced from the same sample in a study of identical twins (dated by TCRdb to 2016 to 2018). The library was prepared using 5' RACE. Sequenced on an Illumina HiSeq 2000. Clones were called with MiXCR by TCRdb after fastp trimmed the public reads at Q25, and only in-frame beta chains were retained. Each CDR3 protein gets just one entry, which takes the most common genes and DNA from the rows behind it. In this sample the table shows approximately 550,000 distinct CDR3 sequences, more than 20% of which occur a single time. The ten biggest clones cover approximately 0.52% of the sample. The same sample was also studied in work on yellow fever vaccine responses in identical twins.

The sample was CD4+ T cells sorted from blood. The receptors were gathered from a woman between 18 and 29 years old in good health.

This clonotype was seen once. The V call is TRBV9, the J call TRBJ2-3, with 10 positions matching TRBD2. The CDR3 runs to 17 residues. J lost 4 bases, V lost 4 bases, and 12 bases had no gene match. Germline V lookup: CDR1 SGDLS, CDR2 YYNGEE. CDR3 sequence reads: CASSNTIAGGLADTQYF. CDR3 DNA: TGTGCCAGCAGCAATACTATAGCGGGAGGACTGGCAGATACGCAGTATTTT.

This clonotype was recorded only once. The chain uses TRBV4-1 and TRBJ2-3; D is unresolved. Trimming cost V 1 base and J 2 bases, with 10 bases left between them. This CDR3 has 15 amino acids. Germline V gene sequence: CDR1 MGHRA, CDR2 YSYEKL. The CDR3 sequence is CASSQAPPNTDTQYF. CDR3 DNA: TGCGCCAGCAGCCAAGCTCCCCCAAACACAGATACGCAGTATTTT.

This clonotype was seen many times. The V and J genes are TRBV20-1 and TRBJ2-7, with TRBD2 as a possible D gene (7 bases). Germline lookup yields CDR1 DFQATT and CDR2 SNEGSKA (reference sequence). Trimming removed 6 bases at V and 2 bases at J, with 14 bases between. This CDR3 has 13 amino acids. This CDR3 reads CSAQRGGAYEQYF. The CDR3 bases are TGCAGTGCACAAAGGGGGGGAGCCTACGAGCAGTACTTC.

This clonotype was counted between two and nine times. The chain has TRBV3-1 and TRBJ2-1, with TRBD2 matching 10 bases. The germline CDR1 and CDR2 sequences are LGHDT and YNNKEL (reference sequence). Trimming removed 1 base from V and 7 bases from J; junction bases left unmatched: 7. This CDR3 has 16 residues. Here the CDR3 DNA reads TGTGCCAGCAGCCAAGGACAACTAGCGGGATGGAATGAGCAGTTCTTC. It yields the protein CASSQGQLAGWNEQFF.

The V and J genes are TRBV6-1 and TRBJ2-2, with 10 bases that match TRBD1. The CDR3 consists of 16 residues. Germline V gene sequence: CDR1 MNHNS, CDR2 SASEGT. V trimming: 6 bases; J trimming: 6 bases; junction bases outside the gene matches: 10. CDR3 nucleotides: TGTGCCAGCAGAAGACAGGACAGGGGGTATTCCGGGGAGCTGTTTTTT. It specifies CASRRQDRGYSGELFF.

The chain carries TRBV7-9 and TRBJ2-2; D is uncertain. The V and J ends lost 6 bases and 5 bases respectively, with 16 bases between them. Looked up from germline, CDR1 is SEHNR and CDR2 is FQNEAQ (reference sequence). There are 15 residues in the CDR3. CDR3 sequence reads: CASSYLSIGTGELFF. CDR3 nucleotide sequence: TGTGCCAGCAGTTACTTGAGCATCGGGACCGGGGAGCTGTTTTTT. Looking up the rest from reference TRBV7-9 and TRBJ2-2 gives the full variable domain: DTGVSQNPRHKITKRGQNVTFRCDPISEHNRLYWYRQTLGQGPEFLTYFQNEAQLEKSRLLSDRFSAERPKGSFSTLEIQRTEQGDSAMYLCASSYLSIGTGELFFGEGSRLTVL.

This clonotype was picked up a small number of times. The chain links TRBV10-3 to TRBJ1-4; tentatively, D is TRBD1 (6 bases). Trimming pared 6 bases from V and 4 bases from J, leaving 12 bases between. The CDR3 extends over 14 amino acids. Per the germline V gene, CDR1 is ENHRY and CDR2 is SYGVKD. CDR3 DNA sequence: TGTGCCATCAGCCCAGGGGCCGGTAATGAAAAACTGTTTTTT. The encoded protein is CAISPGAGNEKLFF.

The rearrangement joins TRBV29-1 to TRBJ1-1, with D uncertain. Trimming removed 5 bases at V and 0 bases at J, with 13 bases between. This CDR3 comprises 14 residues. Germline loops: CDR1 SQVTM, CDR2 ANQGSEA. CDR3 DNA sequence: TGCAGCGTTCAGCTCAGGATTGTGAACACTGAAGCTTTCTTT. Its protein is CSVQLRIVNTEAFF.